This T cell receptor (beta chain) came from a study of T cell changes during pregnancy in multiple sclerosis (dated 2019 in TCRdb). About the investigation overall: The study looked at changes in the T cell repertoire across pregnancy in women with multiple sclerosis.

As for this clone: Its antigen is currently not known. Base qualities were left out, and no much larger clone turns up one base away.

In the germline V gene (reference sequence), CDR1 corresponds to SEHNR and CDR2 to FQNEAQ. V trim: 5 bases; J trim: 8 bases; unmatched bases: 20. Reading from cysteine to phenylalanine, the CDR3 counts 18 amino acids. Kept here is only the CDR3 DNA, which spans 54 bases and is read in frame from base 1. Library method: the immunoSEQ multiplex PCR assay. TCRdb limited this immuneACCESS table to in-frame rearrangements with V and J called. A share of clones is missing; checked studies link under half to unresolved V genes, and the rest is unexplained. This sample is represented by 45,000 to 60,000 clones; about nine tenths of them were singletons. Jointly, the top ten make up 1.2% of the sample.

Sequenced material: peripheral blood, taken after pregnancy. The chain uses TRBV7-9 and TRBJ2-1; 8 nucleotides in the junction match TRBD2. The clonotype was recovered from a female donor in good health, enrolled as a control in a pregnancy study. Here is the DNA: TGTGCCAGCAGCCATGCGTTGGGTAGCGGGAAAGGCATGGATGAGCAGTTCTTC. Its protein reads: CASSHALGSGKGMDEQFF.